By share, the clone carrying this T cell receptor beta chain counts as medium-sized. The antigen is undetermined. Recipients were bled about 28 days pretransplant and at posttransplant days 30, 100, 180. Only in-frame clones appear in the TCRdb table, and some are missing; sequencing was by immunoSEQ multiplex PCR. The top ten clones hold less than 5% of a sample with approximately 13,000 clones, less than 98% of them seen once. This specimen comes from a study of T cell clonotyping in hematopoietic cell transplantation. Study results and limitations: After transplant, recipient diversity fell while pathologically expanded clonotypes grew through day 180.

This TCR came from a female patient in her fifties who had an allogeneic stem cell transplant from an unrelated donor, so T cells may come from the graft donor. Some clones in this sample may be carry-over from other donors' samples. The material was peripheral blood mononuclear cells, obtained 30 days after allogeneic stem cell transplant.

CDR3 residues: CASSWDKSYGYTF. The CDR3 DNA reads TGCGCCAGCAGCTGGGACAAAAGCTATGGCTACACCTTC. This rearrangement joins TRBV5-1 to TRBJ1-2, with D maybe TRBD1 (6 bases). V lost 3 bases to trimming and J lost 4 bases, with 10 bases between them. Germline values: CDR1 SGHRS, CDR2 YFSETQ. The CDR3 covers 13 residues.